This is a list of T cell receptor beta chains from one sample in a study of blood T cell repertoires in COVID-19. Libraries were prepared by immunoSEQ multiplex PCR; TCRdb keeps only in-frame clonotypes and omits some of them. The sample holds 200,000 to 300,000 clones, approximately 88% seen once. What was sequenced was PBMCs or T cells enriched from blood (not recorded which). These receptors all come from a woman aged 40 to 50 with acute COVID-19. The CDR3 runs from the conserved cysteine through the conserved F or W. The D gene is left open where the match is weak. Clone size is given for some rows only: seen once, a few or many times, or a class if the clone is expanded.

TRBV25-1	once	TRBJ2-1	TRBD2	TGTGCCAGCAGTCTAAGGGGACTAGCGGGTTACAATGAGCAGTTCTTC	CASSLRGLAGYNEQFF
TRBV10-3	.	TRBJ1-6	TRBD1	TGTGCCATCAGTCCGGGACAGGGGGTATCACCCCTCCACTTT	CAISPGQGVSPLHF
TRBV12-3/TRBV12-4	.	TRBJ1-2	.	TGTGCCAGCGGGGGCAGGGACGGCTACACCTTC	CASGGRDGYTF
TRBV12-2	.	TRBJ2-1	.	TGTGCAAGTCGCCCGAATGTAGACAGGCATGCTGAGCAGTTCTTC	CASRPNVDRHAEQFF
TRBV4-2	once	TRBJ1-3	.	TGTGCCAGCAGCCCGTTGTTCTCTGGAAACACCATATATTTT	CASSPLFSGNTIYF
TRBV18	.	TRBJ1-4	.	TGTGCCAGCTCACCAGGAGGGGAACTGTTTTTT	CASSPGGELFF
TRBV27	.	TRBJ2-3	TRBD2	TGTGCCAGCAGTTCCCTAATCCTACGACTAGCGGGGACCACAGATACGCAGTATTTT	CASSSLILRLAGTTDTQYF
TRBV5-1	.	TRBJ2-1	.	TGCGCCAGCAGCGTGGGGACTGGAAATGTCAATGAGCAGTTCTTC	CASSVGTGNVNEQFF
TRBV5-1	.	TRBJ1-1	TRBD1	TGCGCCAGCAGCTTGGCCCTGGACAGGGGCAAGGAAGTAGCTTTCTTT	CASSLALDRGKEVAFF
TRBV28	few	TRBJ1-2	.	TGTGCCAGCAGTTTGTTACAAGGCTACACCTTC	CASSLLQGYTF
TRBV27	.	TRBJ1-1	.	TGTGCCAGCAGCCTCGGAGGGGAGGGTGAAGCTTTCTTT	CASSLGGEGEAFF
TRBV9	.	TRBJ2-1	TRBD1	TGTGCCAGCAGCACCCCACGTCCCGGGACAGCGTTAGGTGAGCAGTTCTTC	CASSTPRPGTALGEQFF
TRBV28	.	TRBJ2-7	.	TGTGCCAGCAGTTTGACGACTACTAATCGGGTCTTC	CASSLTTTNRVF
TRBV5-4	.	TRBJ1-3	.	TGTGCCAGCAGCTCCTCCTCCGCGGGGAGAGGAAACACCATATATTTT	CASSSSSAGRGNTIYF
TRBV7-8	few	TRBJ1-5	.	TGTGCCAGCAGCTTAGATTCTTACGGGAACAATCAGCCCCAGCATTTT	CASSLDSYGNNQPQHF
TRBV24-1	.	TRBJ2-1	TRBD2	TGTGCCACCAGTGGAAACGGGAGGGCGAGGAATGAGCAGTTCTTC	CATSGNGRARNEQFF
TRBV24-1	.	TRBJ1-1	.	TGTGCCACCAGTGATTCGAGGGCTGAAGCTTTCTTT	CATSDSRAEAFF
TRBV18	.	TRBJ2-4	.	TGTGCCAGCTCCACCGAAGGGACATTTGGGTTC	CASSTEGTFGF
TRBV19	.	TRBJ2-1	TRBD2	TGTGCCAGTAGTATGGAGGGACTAGCGTTCCATGAGCAGTTCTTC	CASSMEGLAFHEQFF